Detailed here is one T cell receptor beta chain. Losses at the gene ends were 2 bases for V and 7 bases for J; bases not matched to a gene: 10. Germline CDR1 is SGHVS and CDR2 is FNYEAQ. The CDR3 has 16 residues. Only in-frame clones appear in the TCRdb table, and some are missing; sequencing was by immunoSEQ multiplex PCR. The top ten clones hold about 4.6% of a sample with around 100,000 clones, 88% of them seen once. The entry originates in a study of blood T cell repertoires in COVID-19. The chain combines TRBV7-6 with TRBJ2-1, with 8 bases identical to TRBD2. Sequencing input: peripheral blood. The sequence was obtained from a human donor in a cohort sampled during active COVID-19. The CDR3 here is CASSLTGRARGNEQFF. CDR3 in DNA: TGTGCCAGCAGCTTAACCGGGAGGGCCCGCGGTAATGAGCAGTTCTTC.